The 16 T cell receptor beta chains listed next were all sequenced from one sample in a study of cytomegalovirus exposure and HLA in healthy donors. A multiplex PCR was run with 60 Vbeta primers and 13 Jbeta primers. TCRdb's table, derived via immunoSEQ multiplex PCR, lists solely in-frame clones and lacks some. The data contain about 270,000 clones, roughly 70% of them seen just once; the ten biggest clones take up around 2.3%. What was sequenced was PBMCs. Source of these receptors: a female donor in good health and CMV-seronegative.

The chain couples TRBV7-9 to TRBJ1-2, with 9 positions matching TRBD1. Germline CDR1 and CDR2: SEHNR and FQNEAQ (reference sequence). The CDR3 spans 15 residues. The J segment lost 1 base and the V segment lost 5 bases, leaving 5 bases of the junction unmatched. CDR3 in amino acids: CASSPPGQGNYGYTF. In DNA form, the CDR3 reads TGTGCCAGCAGCCCCCCGGGACAGGGTAACTATGGCTACACCTTC.

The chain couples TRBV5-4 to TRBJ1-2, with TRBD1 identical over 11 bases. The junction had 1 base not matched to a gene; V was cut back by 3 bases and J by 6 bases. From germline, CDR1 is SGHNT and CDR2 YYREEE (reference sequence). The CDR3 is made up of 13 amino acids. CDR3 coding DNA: TGTGCCAGCAGCTGGGGACAGGGGGATGGCTACACCTTC. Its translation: CASSWGQGDGYTF.

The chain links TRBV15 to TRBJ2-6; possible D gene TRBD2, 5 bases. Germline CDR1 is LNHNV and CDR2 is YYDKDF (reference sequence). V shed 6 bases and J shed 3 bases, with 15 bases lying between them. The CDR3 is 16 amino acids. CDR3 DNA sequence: TGTGCCACCAGGTCCTCCGGGATGGATGGGGCCAACGTCCTGACTTTC. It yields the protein CATRSSGMDGANVLTF.

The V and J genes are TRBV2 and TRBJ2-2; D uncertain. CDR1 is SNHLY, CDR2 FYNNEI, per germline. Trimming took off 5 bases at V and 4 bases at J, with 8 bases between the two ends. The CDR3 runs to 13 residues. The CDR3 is CASSQTSTGELFF. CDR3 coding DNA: TGTGCCAGCAGTCAGACATCCACCGGGGAGCTGTTTTTT.

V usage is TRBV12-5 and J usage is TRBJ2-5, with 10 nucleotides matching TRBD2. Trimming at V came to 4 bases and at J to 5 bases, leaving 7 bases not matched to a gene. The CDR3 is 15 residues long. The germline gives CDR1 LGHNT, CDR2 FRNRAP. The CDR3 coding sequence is TGTGCTAGTGGTTCGAGCGGGAGGGTCATGGAGACCCAGTACTTC. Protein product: CASGSSGRVMETQYF.

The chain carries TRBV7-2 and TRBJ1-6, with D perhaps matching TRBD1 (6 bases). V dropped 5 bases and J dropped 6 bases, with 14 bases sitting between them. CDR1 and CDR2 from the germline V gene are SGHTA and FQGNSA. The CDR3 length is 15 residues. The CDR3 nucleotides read TGTGCCAGCAGCATGCAGGGGAACCTTAATTCACCCCTCCACTTT. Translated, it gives CASSMQGNLNSPLHF.

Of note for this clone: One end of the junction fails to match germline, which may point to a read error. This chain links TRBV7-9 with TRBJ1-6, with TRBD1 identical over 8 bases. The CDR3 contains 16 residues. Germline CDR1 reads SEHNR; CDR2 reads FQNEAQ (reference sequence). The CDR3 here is CSSSSIRQGWNSPLHF. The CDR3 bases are TGTTCCAGCAGCTCCATCAGACAGGGGTGGAATTCACCCCTCCACTTT.

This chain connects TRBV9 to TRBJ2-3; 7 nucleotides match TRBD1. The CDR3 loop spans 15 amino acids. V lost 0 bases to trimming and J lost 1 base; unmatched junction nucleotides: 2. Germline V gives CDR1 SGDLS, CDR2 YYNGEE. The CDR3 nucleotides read TGTGCCAGCAGCGTAGAGGGGGCAGGCACAGATACGCAGTATTTT. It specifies CASSVEGAGTDTQYF.

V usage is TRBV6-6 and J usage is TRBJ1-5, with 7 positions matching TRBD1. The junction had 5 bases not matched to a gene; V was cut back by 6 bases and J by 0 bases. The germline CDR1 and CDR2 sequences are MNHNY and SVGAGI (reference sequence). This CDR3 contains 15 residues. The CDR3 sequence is CASSRDRTSNQPQHF. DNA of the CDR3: TGTGCCAGCAGCAGGGACAGAACTAGCAATCAGCCCCAGCATTTT.

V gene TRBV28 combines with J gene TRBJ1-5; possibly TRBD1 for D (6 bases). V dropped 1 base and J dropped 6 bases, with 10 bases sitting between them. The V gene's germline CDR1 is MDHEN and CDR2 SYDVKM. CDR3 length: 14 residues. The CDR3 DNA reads TGTGCCAGCAGTTTATCAAGGGGGGGTCAGCCCCAGCATTTT. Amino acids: CASSLSRGGQPQHF.

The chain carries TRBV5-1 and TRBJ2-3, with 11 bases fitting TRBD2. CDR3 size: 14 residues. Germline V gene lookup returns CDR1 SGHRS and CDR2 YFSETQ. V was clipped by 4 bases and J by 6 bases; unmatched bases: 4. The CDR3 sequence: CASSPLAGEDTQYF. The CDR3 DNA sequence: TGCGCCAGCAGCCCACTAGCGGGAGAGGATACGCAGTATTTT.

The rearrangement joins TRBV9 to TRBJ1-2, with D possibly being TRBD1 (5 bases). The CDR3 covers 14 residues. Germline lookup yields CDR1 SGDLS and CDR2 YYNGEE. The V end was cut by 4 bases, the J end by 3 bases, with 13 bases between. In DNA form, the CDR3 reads TGTGCCAGCAGCCGCCAAGACAGCCACTATGGCTACACCTTC. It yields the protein CASSRQDSHYGYTF.

The CDR3 DNA reads TGTGCCAGCAGCTTAGTCGTCTACGAGCAGTACTTC. Its translation: CASSLVVYEQYF. The chain uses TRBV7-2 and TRBJ2-7; D call uncertain. Trimming took off 1 base at V and 3 bases at J, with 4 bases between the two ends. The length of the CDR3 is 12 residues. CDR1 and CDR2 from the germline V gene are SGHTA and FQGNSA.

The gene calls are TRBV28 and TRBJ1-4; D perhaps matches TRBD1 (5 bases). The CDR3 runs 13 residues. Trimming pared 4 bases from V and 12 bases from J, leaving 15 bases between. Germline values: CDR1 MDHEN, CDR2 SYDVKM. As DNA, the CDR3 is TGTGCCAGCAGTTCCCTAAAAGGGGCGGAACTGTTTTTT. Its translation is CASSSLKGAELFF. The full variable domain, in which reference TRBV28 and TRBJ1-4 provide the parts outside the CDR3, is DVKVTQSSRYLVKRTGEKVFLECVQDMDHENMFWYRQDPGLGLRLIYFSYDVKMKEKGDIPEGYSVSREKKERFSLILESASTNQTSMYLCASSSLKGAELFFGSGTQLSVL.

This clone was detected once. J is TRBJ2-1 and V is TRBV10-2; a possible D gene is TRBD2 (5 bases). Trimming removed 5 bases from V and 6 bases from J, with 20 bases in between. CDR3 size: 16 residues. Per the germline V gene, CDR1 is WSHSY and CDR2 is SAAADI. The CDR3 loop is CASSPNSGKNTNEQFF. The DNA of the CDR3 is TGCGCCAGCAGTCCAAATTCGGGAAAAAACACCAATGAGCAGTTCTTC.

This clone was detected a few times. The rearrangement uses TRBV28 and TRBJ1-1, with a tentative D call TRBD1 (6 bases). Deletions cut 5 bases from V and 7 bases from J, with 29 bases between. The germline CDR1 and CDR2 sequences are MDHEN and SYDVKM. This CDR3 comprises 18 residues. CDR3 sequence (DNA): TGTGCCAGCAGTCCCGGGGGGGCTTATAGGGGTGCGGTCGATGAAGCTTTCTTT. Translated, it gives CASSPGGAYRGAVDEAFF.